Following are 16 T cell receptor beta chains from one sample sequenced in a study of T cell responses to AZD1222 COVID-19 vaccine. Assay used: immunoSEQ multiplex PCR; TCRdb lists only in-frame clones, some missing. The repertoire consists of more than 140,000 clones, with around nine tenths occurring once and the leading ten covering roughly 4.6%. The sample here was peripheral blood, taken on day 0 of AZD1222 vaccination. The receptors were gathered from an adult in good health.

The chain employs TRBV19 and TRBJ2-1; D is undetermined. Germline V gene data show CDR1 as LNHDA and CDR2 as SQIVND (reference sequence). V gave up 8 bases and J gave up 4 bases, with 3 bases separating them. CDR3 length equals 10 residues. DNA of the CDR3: TGTGCCAGTGGTTACAATGAGCAGTTCTTC. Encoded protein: CASGYNEQFF.

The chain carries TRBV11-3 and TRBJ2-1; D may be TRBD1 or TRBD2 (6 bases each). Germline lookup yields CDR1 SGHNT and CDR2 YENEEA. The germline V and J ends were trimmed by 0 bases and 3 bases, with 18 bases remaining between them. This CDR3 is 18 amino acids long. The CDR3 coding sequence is TGTGCCAGCAGCTTAGATCAAGGGGGGACTGGTAACTACAATGAGCAGTTCTTC. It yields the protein CASSLDQGGTGNYNEQFF.

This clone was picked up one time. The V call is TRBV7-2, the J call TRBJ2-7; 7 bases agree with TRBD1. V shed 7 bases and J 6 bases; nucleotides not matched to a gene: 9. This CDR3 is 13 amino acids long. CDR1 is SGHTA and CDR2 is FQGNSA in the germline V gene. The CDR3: CASTDTGTAEQYF. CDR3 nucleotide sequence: TGTGCCAGCACCGACACCGGGACAGCCGAGCAGTACTTC.

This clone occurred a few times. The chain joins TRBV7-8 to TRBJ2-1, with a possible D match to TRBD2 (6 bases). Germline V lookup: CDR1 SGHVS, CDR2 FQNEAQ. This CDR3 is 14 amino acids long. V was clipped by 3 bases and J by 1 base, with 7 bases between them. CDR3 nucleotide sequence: TGTGCCAGCAGCTTTGGAGGGTCCTACAATGAGCAGTTCTTC. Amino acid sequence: CASSFGGSYNEQFF.

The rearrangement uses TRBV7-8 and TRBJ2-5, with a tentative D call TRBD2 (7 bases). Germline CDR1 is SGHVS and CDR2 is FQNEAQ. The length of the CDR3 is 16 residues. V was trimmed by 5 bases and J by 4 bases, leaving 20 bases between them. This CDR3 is CASSAWGGGEGETQYF. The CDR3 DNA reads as TGTGCCAGCAGCGCATGGGGAGGGGGGGAAGGAGAGACCCAGTACTTC.

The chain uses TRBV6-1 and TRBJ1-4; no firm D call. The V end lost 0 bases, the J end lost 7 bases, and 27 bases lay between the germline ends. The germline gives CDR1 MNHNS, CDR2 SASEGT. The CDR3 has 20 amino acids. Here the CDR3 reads CASSEALMGRPVWRREKLFF. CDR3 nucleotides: TGTGCCAGCAGTGAAGCCCTAATGGGAAGGCCCGTTTGGCGTCGTGAAAAACTGTTTTTT.

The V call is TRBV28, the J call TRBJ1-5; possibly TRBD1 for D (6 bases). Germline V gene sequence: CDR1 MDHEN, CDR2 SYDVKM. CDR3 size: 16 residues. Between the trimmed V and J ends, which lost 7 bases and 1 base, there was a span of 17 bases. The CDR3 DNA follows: TGTGCCAGCAATGGGGGGGCCAGGGGAAGCAATCAGCCCCAGCATTTT. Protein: CASNGGARGSNQPQHF.

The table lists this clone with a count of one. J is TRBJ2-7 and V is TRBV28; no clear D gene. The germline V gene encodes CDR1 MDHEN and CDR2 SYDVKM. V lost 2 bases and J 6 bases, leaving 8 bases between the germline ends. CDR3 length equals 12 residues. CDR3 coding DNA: TGTGCCAGCAGTTTAAGGACGGCCGAGCAGTACTTC. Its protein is CASSLRTAEQYF.

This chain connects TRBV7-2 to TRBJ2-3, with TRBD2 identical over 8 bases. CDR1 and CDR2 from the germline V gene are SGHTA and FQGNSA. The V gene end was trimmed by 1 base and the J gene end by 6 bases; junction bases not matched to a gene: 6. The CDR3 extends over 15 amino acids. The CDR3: CASSLDGGAGDTQYF. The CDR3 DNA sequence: TGTGCCAGCAGCTTAGACGGGGGGGCTGGGGATACGCAGTATTTT.

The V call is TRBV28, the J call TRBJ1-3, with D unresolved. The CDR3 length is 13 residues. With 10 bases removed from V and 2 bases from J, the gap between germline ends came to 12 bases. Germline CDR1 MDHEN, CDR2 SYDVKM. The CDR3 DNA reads TGTGCCACGCACCAAGAGGCTGGAAACACCATATATTTT. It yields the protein CATHQEAGNTIYF.

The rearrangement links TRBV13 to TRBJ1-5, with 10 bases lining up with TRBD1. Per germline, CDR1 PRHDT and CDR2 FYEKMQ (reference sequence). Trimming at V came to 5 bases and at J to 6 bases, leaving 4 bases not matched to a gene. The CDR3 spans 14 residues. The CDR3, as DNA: TGTGCCAGCAGCCTGGGACAGGGGATTCAGCCCCAGCATTTT. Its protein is CASSLGQGIQPQHF.

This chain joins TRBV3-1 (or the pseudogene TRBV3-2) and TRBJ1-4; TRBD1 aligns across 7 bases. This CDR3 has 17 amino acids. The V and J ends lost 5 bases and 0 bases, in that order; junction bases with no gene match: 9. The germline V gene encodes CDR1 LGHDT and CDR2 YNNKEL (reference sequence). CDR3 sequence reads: CASSDRQGLTTNEKLFF. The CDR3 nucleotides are TGTGCCAGCAGCGACCGACAGGGATTAACAACTAATGAAAAACTGTTTTTT.

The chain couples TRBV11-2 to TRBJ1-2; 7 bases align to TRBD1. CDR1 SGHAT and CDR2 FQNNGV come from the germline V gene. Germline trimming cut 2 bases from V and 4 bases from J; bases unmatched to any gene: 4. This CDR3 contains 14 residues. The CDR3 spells CASSLSRDSYGYTF. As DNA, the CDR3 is TGTGCCAGCAGCTTATCCCGGGACAGCTATGGCTACACCTTC.

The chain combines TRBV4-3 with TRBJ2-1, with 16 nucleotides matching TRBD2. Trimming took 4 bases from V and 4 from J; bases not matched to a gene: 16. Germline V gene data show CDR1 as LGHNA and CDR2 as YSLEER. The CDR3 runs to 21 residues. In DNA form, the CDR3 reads TGCGCCAGCAGCCTCCAAACGGGGGGGACTAGCGGGAGGGCTTTTTACAATGAGCAGTTCTTC. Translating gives CASSLQTGGTSGRAFYNEQFF.

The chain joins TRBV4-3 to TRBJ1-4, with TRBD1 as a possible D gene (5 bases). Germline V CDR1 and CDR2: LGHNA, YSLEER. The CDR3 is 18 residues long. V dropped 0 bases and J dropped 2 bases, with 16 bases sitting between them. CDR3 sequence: CASSQDGPTGGTNEKLFF. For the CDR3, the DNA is TGCGCCAGCAGCCAAGATGGGCCCACCGGGGGGACTAATGAAAAACTGTTTTTT.

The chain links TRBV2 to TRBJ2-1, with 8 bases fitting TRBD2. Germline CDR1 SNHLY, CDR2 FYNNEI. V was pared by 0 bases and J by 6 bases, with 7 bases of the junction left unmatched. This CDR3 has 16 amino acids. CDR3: CASSEAVGLAGNEQFF. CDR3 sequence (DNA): TGTGCCAGCAGTGAAGCGGTAGGCCTAGCGGGCAATGAGCAGTTCTTC.